This record covers a single TCR beta chain. Antigen: not known. Using its own MiXCR run on the reads, TCRdb lists one record per CDR3 protein. The top ten hold under 15% of the sample, which has roughly 860,000 distinct CDR3 sequences, 30% to 35% seen once. The data were obtained in a study of T cell repertoires in cytomegalovirus infection. As for the study in general: It was recently identified HLA-C-restricted and well-studied HLA-B-restricted CMV epitopes that the study used. CMV infection together with matching HLA type was indicated by public TCR beta signatures. Study-wide findings and caveats: Cumulated frequencies of public TCR beta families served to identify carriers of CMV plus the relevant HLA.

CDR1 and CDR2 from the germline V gene are SGHDN and FVKESK. V was trimmed by 0 bases and J by 5 bases, leaving 13 bases between them. The length of the CDR3 is 15 residues. The sequence came from a human donor in good health (CMV status not recorded). Some clones in this sample may be carry-over from other donors' samples. The gene calls are TRBV14 and TRBJ2-5; the D call may be TRBD1 or TRBD2 (5 bases each). The sample here was cultured CD8+ T cells from PBMCs, taken from culture after CMV antigen stimulation. The CDR3 bases are TGTGCCAGCAGCCAAGATAGGGACGTGAGGGAGACCCAGTACTTC. This gives the protein CASSQDRDVRETQYF. Supplemented by reference TRBV14 and TRBJ2-5, the full variable domain reads EAGVTQFPSHSVIEKGQTVTLRCDPISGHDNLYWYRRVMGKEIKFLLHFVKESKQDESGMPNNRFLAERTGGTYSTLKVQPAELEDSGVYFCASSQDRDVRETQYFGPGTRLLVL.